The source of this TCR beta chain is a study of blood T cell repertoires in COVID-19. Looking at the study overall: Some COVID-19 samples were acute and others convalescent; all came from the United States, Italy and Spain. Sources were T cells, B-cell-depleted T cells, or PBMCs; the material itself was cDNA or gDNA.

Methods used by the authors: By means of reference gene primer amplification, nucleated cell counts were estimated. Method: immunoSEQ multiplex PCR; TCRdb's copy keeps in-frame clones and lacks some. V and J calls and clone size come straight from that table; D and trimming were deduced from the DNA. The sample contains tens of thousands of clones, about 80% of which appear only once. The V gene end was trimmed by 8 bases and the J gene end by 6 bases; junction bases not matched to a gene: 6. The CDR3 spans 14 residues. Germline CDR1 reads SNHLY; CDR2 reads FYNNEI. The chain joins TRBV2 to TRBJ1-6, with 8 bases fitting TRBD1. The sequencing sample was made of peripheral blood. This TCR was sampled from a human donor in a cohort sampled during active COVID-19. The CDR3 DNA is TGTGCCAGCCGACGGACAGGGAGTAATTCACCCCTCCACTTT. Its translation is CASRRTGSNSPLHF. The full variable domain, its missing parts supplied by reference TRBV2 and TRBJ1-6, is EPEVTQTPSHQVTQMGQEVILRCVPISNHLYFYWYRQILGQKVEFLVSFYNNEISEKSEIFDDQFSVERPDGSNFTLKIRSTKLEDSAMYFCASRRTGSNSPLHFGNGTRLTVT.